This T cell receptor (beta chain) appears in the sequencing data of a study of identifying expanded T cells in peripheral blood. General study points: Technical replicates showed approximately 1.2 changed clones; about 2 weeks around 15; four weeks 19. Variance in clone template counts between roughly two-week samples significantly increased with total template count across all healthy donors.

Profiled with immunoSEQ multiplex PCR; TCRdb holds only in-frame clones, not every one. The sample contains around 100,000 clones, around 88% of which appear only once. This clone has only one observation. As yet, its antigen is unknown. The CDR3 consists of 14 residues. Per germline, CDR1 SGHRS and CDR2 YFSETQ. V was clipped by 0 bases and J by 9 bases, with 12 bases between them. Collection occurred without any documented infections or immune events in donors. What was sequenced was blood. The sequence was collected from a person between 18 and 75 years old in good health. The rearrangement joins TRBV5-1 to TRBJ2-2; weak D call: TRBD1 (5 bases). CDR3 residues: CASSLEGIRRELFF. CDR3 coding DNA: TGCGCCAGCAGCTTGGAGGGGATACGAAGGGAGCTGTTTTTT.